This T cell receptor beta chain was retrieved from a study of vaccination effects on CD4 cells after COVID-19. Between the trimmed V and J ends, which lost 3 bases and 4 bases, there was a span of 12 bases. Germline V gene lookup returns CDR1 SNHLY and CDR2 FYNNEI. The CDR3 consists of 15 residues. This clone occurred a few times. Its antigen is still unknown. Notes on the study in general: The study found marked clonal contraction of infection- and vaccine-induced clones late after vaccination.

The assay was immunoSEQ multiplex PCR, and TCRdb's table has in-frame clones only and misses some. This table holds tens of thousands of clones, 55% to 85% found once. Antigen-specific CD4+ T cells were expanded (with viral peptide pools) by the ViraFEST assay ahead of sequencing. At the end of roughly 9 days of culture, CD4+ T cells were isolated. Vaccinated recipients, who were negative for nucleocapsid antibodies, had no history of SARS-CoV-2 infection. The sequencing here drew on CD4+ T cells from PBMCs cultured with HCoV-OC43 spike peptides, taken before COVID-19 vaccination. Subset denoted: HCoV-OC43 spike overlapping peptide pool stimulation. This receptor was obtained from a human donor who received a COVID-19 vaccine. The V call is TRBV2, the J call TRBJ1-4; possibly TRBD1 for D (5 bases). CDR3 bases: TGTGCCAGCAGTGATCCTGGGACCCATAATGAAAAACTGTTTTTT. Encoded protein: CASSDPGTHNEKLFF.